The 27 T cell receptor beta chains below were found in one sample sequenced in a study of cytomegalovirus exposure and HLA in healthy donors. Use of 60 Vbeta and 13 Jbeta primers characterized the PCR. Sequencing used immunoSEQ multiplex PCR; TCRdb keeps in-frame clones, though not all of them. This table has 150,000 to 200,000 clones, around 90% appearing once. The sample taken for sequencing was PBMCs. The origin of the receptors is a young woman in good health and CMV-seronegative.

This rearrangement joins TRBV19 to TRBJ2-5; TRBD1 aligns across 8 bases. With V trimmed by 8 bases and J by 5 bases, 16 bases remained unmatched. Germline V gene lookup returns CDR1 LNHDA and CDR2 SQIVND (reference sequence). The CDR3 is 16 residues long. The CDR3 bases are TGTGCCAGTTCGATCACGACAGGGGCCATGGTGGAGACCCAGTACTTC. As protein: CASSITTGAMVETQYF.

The chain joins TRBV28 to TRBJ2-7; TRBD1 matches at 11 bases. Trimming cost V 2 bases and J 9 bases; bases outside gene matches: 9. This CDR3 contains 15 residues. From germline, CDR1 is MDHEN and CDR2 SYDVKM. The CDR3 region is CASSLRDRGADRQYF. CDR3 bases: TGTGCCAGCAGTTTACGGGACAGGGGGGCTGATAGGCAGTACTTC.

V usage is TRBV5-1 and J usage is TRBJ2-7; D is perhaps TRBD2 (5 bases). The length of the CDR3 is 16 residues. CDR1 and CDR2 from the germline V gene are SGHRS and YFSETQ. Between the trimmed V and J ends, which lost 1 base and 6 bases, there was a span of 20 bases. CDR3 in DNA: TGCGCCAGCAGCTTGTCCCCCAGCGGCACCTTACGCGAGCAGTACTTC. This encodes CASSLSPSGTLREQYF.

The V call is TRBV27, the J call TRBJ1-3, with D possibly being TRBD1 (6 bases). The CDR3 spans 17 residues. CDR1 and CDR2 from the germline V gene are MNHEY and SMNVEV (reference sequence). Trimming took 1 base from V and 0 from J, leaving 13 bases between them. CDR3 nucleotide sequence: TGTGCCAGCAGTTTATACCCGACAGGCTACTCTGGAAACACCATATATTTT. Its protein product is CASSLYPTGYSGNTIYF.

The chain has TRBV11-2 and TRBJ1-3; D gene unclear. The ends were cut back, 6 bases at V and 0 bases at J, with 12 bases in the middle. CDR1 and CDR2 from the germline V gene are SGHAT and FQNNGV. The CDR3 loop spans 15 amino acids. The CDR3 region has the DNA TGTGCCAGCAGTGAGGGCCCTAGCTCTGGAAACACCATATATTTT. Amino acid sequence: CASSEGPSSGNTIYF.

This clone was detected only once. The genes are TRBV7-2 and TRBJ1-2; a possible D gene is TRBD1 (5 bases). Germline V gene data show CDR1 as SGHTA and CDR2 as FQGNSA. The CDR3 is 15 residues long. V was cut by 7 bases and J by 2 bases, with 17 bases left in between. CDR3 residues: CASTNRGWKNYGYTF. CDR3 DNA: TGTGCCAGCACCAACCGGGGGTGGAAAAACTATGGCTACACCTTC.

A word on this clone: Other DNA sequences from this sample encode an identical CDR3 as well. The rearrangement joins TRBV7-2 to TRBJ1-1; the D gene is possibly TRBD1 (6 bases). The germline gives CDR1 SGHTA, CDR2 FQGNSA. CDR3 size: 16 residues. V shed 11 bases and J shed 4 bases, with 26 bases lying between them. The chain's CDR3 is CASCWATRGTGTEAFF. The DNA for the CDR3 is TGTGCCTCTTGCTGGGCAACCAGGGGAACGGGCACTGAAGCTTTCTTT.

This chain uses TRBV27 with TRBJ2-2; D is unresolved. Trimming took 8 bases from V and 0 from J, leaving 7 bases between them. This CDR3 spans 13 amino acids. CDR1 is MNHEY and CDR2 is SMNVEV in the germline V gene (reference sequence). CDR3 loop: CASRGSNTGELFF. The CDR3 DNA is TGTGCCAGCCGAGGATCGAACACCGGGGAGCTGTTTTTT.

The chain links TRBV6-4 to TRBJ2-3; the match to TRBD2 covers 9 bases. The CDR3 covers 15 residues. CDR1 is MRHNA and CDR2 is SNTAGT in the germline V gene. V was pared by 4 bases and J by 0 bases, with 2 bases of the junction left unmatched. CDR3 nucleotide sequence: TGTGCCAGCAGTGTGACTAGCGGTAGCACAGATACGCAGTATTTT. Translation: CASSVTSGSTDTQYF.

This clone was observed a single time. The rearrangement uses TRBV28 and TRBJ1-2; D is possibly TRBD1 (5 bases). The CDR3 has 13 residues. V gave up 5 bases and J gave up 1 base, with 8 bases separating them. CDR1 is MDHEN and CDR2 is SYDVKM in the germline V gene. CDR3 region: CASSTQDNYGYTF. CDR3 sequence (DNA): TGTGCCAGCAGTACACAGGATAACTATGGCTACACCTTC.

This rearrangement joins TRBV5-1 to TRBJ2-7, with 8 bases aligning to TRBD2. Germline CDR1 and CDR2: SGHRS and YFSETQ. With V trimmed by 0 bases and J by 1 base, 3 bases remained unmatched. The length of the CDR3 is 15 residues. The CDR3 spells CASSLAGGVSYEQYF. The CDR3 DNA follows: TGCGCCAGCAGCTTGGCCGGGGGGGTTTCCTACGAGCAGTACTTC.

Here the CDR3 reads CASRGDRGFTEAFF. In DNA, the CDR3 is TGTGCCAGCAGGGGGGACAGGGGGTTTACTGAAGCTTTCTTT. The chain uses TRBV6-1 and TRBJ1-1; 11 bases fit TRBD1. CDR3 length equals 14 residues. The ends lost 6 bases at V and 5 bases at J; junction bases unmatched: 5. Germline lookup yields CDR1 MNHNS and CDR2 SASEGT.

This clone has a handful of counts. This chain links TRBV1 with TRBJ1-5; the tabulated D call, TRBD1, remains unverified against the DNA. TRBV1 is shown as a pseudogene. This CDR3 is built from 20 residues. The CDR3 is CTSSRRSLDRGPYSNQPQHF. CDR3 DNA: TGCACCAGCAGCCGTCGATCACTGGACAGGGGTCCCTATAGCAATCAGCCCCAGCATTTT.

V usage is TRBV27 and J usage is TRBJ1-1; possibly TRBD1 for D (5 bases). V was trimmed by 6 bases and J by 3 bases, leaving 17 bases between them. This CDR3 is built from 15 residues. Germline V gene lookup returns CDR1 MNHEY and CDR2 SMNVEV (reference sequence). The CDR3 loop reads CASSPRGLQDTEAFF. The CDR3 DNA follows: TGTGCCAGCAGCCCAAGGGGACTCCAGGACACTGAAGCTTTCTTT.

The J gene is TRBJ1-2, the V gene TRBV6-5, with 8 bases lining up with TRBD1. Per the germline V gene, CDR1 is MNHEY and CDR2 is SVGAGI. The CDR3 totals 13 residues. V gave up 5 bases and J gave up 4 bases; unmatched junction bases: 3. Written as DNA, the CDR3 is TGTGCCAGCAGTAGACAGGGGACCTATGGCTACACCTTC. Translated, it gives CASSRQGTYGYTF.

The rearrangement uses TRBV6-5 and TRBJ2-7; 10 nucleotides align to TRBD2. The CDR3 has 13 residues. After removal of 6 bases from V and 4 bases from J, the junction contained 3 bases not matched to a gene. Germline values: CDR1 MNHEY, CDR2 SVGAGI. CDR3 region: CASRSAGGYEQYF. The CDR3, as DNA: TGTGCCAGCAGATCAGCGGGAGGGTACGAGCAGTACTTC.

The chain recombines TRBV9 with TRBJ2-5; 8 bases map to TRBD2. The germline V gene has CDR1 SGDLS and CDR2 YYNGEE. This CDR3 region has 15 residues. J was trimmed by 5 bases and V by 0 bases; bases with no gene match: 6. CDR3 nucleotide sequence: TGTGCCAGCAGCGTAGGCCCGGGGGGGCGTGAGACCCAGTACTTC. Translating it yields CASSVGPGGRETQYF.

On this clone itself: At one of its ends the junction is not consistent with the germline gene, which may arise from a read error. This chain uses TRBV25-1 with TRBJ1-1; TRBD1 is a possible D gene (5 bases). The germline V gene has CDR1 MGHDK and CDR2 SYGVNS. This CDR3 has 13 residues. CDR3 sequence: CASSEYMGGRALF. DNA for the CDR3: TGTGCCAGCAGTGAATATATGGGGGGAAGGGCTCTCTTT.

The CDR3 is CASSYRGRNYEQYF. In DNA form, the CDR3 reads TGTGCCAGCAGTTACAGGGGCAGAAACTACGAGCAGTACTTC. The chain combines TRBV6-5 with TRBJ2-7, with D possibly TRBD1 on 5 matching bases. From germline, CDR1 is MNHEY and CDR2 SVGAGI. V lost 2 bases and J 3 bases, leaving 11 bases between the germline ends. The CDR3 length is 14 residues.

The chain carries TRBV14 and TRBJ2-5, with 9 bases that match TRBD1. Per germline, CDR1 SGHDN and CDR2 FVKESK. The V segment lost 2 bases and the J segment 4 bases; nucleotides outside the gene matches: 11. The CDR3 is 17 amino acids. The CDR3 nucleotides are TGTGCCAGCAGCCAAATATGGGGACAGGGATTCGGAGAGACCCAGTACTTC. Its protein is CASSQIWGQGFGETQYF.

The chain combines TRBV6-6 with TRBJ1-4; 11 bases agree with TRBD1. Trimming cost V 4 bases and J 7 bases; bases outside gene matches: 5. Germline CDR1 and CDR2: MNHNY and SVGAGI (reference sequence). This CDR3 contains 15 residues. CDR3: CASSFLGTGGEKLFF. The CDR3 nucleotides read TGTGCCAGCAGTTTCCTCGGGACAGGGGGTGAAAAACTGTTTTTT.

The table lists this clone with a count of one. The chain joins TRBV10-3 to TRBJ2-7, with 8 bases identical to TRBD1. Germline V gene sequence: CDR1 ENHRY, CDR2 SYGVKD. The CDR3 runs 13 residues. With 6 bases clipped from V and 5 bases from J, the junction kept 6 bases outside the gene matches. CDR3 bases: TGTGCCATCAGGATGACAGGGGCAGACGAGCAGTACTTC. This sequence encodes CAIRMTGADEQYF.

The chain links TRBV19 to TRBJ2-1; D not resolved. Germline V CDR1 and CDR2: LNHDA, SQIVND (reference sequence). The CDR3 is made up of 9 amino acids. V was pared by 8 bases and J by 7 bases, with 3 bases between. The CDR3 protein is CASLNEQFF. Written as DNA, the CDR3 is TGTGCCAGTTTAAATGAGCAGTTCTTC.

The chain employs TRBV9 and TRBJ2-7; perhaps TRBD2 as D (6 bases). Trimming cost V 5 bases and J 8 bases, with 14 bases left between them. Looked up from germline, CDR1 is SGDLS and CDR2 is YYNGEE. This CDR3 contains 12 residues. The CDR3 sequence is CASRSPRGKQYF. CDR3 nucleotides: TGTGCCAGCAGGAGCCCCCGGGGGAAGCAGTACTTC. The whole variable domain, remainder taken from reference TRBV9 and TRBJ2-7, is DSGVTQTPKHLITATGQRVTLRCSPRSGDLSVYWYQQSLDQGLQFLIQYYNGEERAKGNILERFSAQQFPDLHSELNLSSLELGDSALYFCASRSPRGKQYFGPGTRLTVT.

This clone was observed a few times. The rearrangement uses TRBV28 and TRBJ2-7; D might be TRBD2 (6 bases). The CDR3 has 13 amino acids. Trimming shortened V by 9 bases and J by 4 bases, and 16 bases separated the two germline ends. Germline CDR1 MDHEN, CDR2 SYDVKM. CDR3 DNA sequence: TGTGCCAGTTCCCTATGGGCGGGGTACGAGCAGTACTTC. Amino acids: CASSLWAGYEQYF.

In this sample, this clone turned up once. V and J are TRBV12-5 and TRBJ2-1; TRBD2 matches 8 bases. With 1 base clipped from V and 9 bases from J, the junction kept 8 bases outside the gene matches. Germline V gene data show CDR1 as LGHNT and CDR2 as FRNRAP. The length of the CDR3 is 15 residues. CDR3 protein: CASGLELAGPIEQFF. The CDR3 coding sequence is TGTGCTAGTGGTTTGGAGCTAGCGGGCCCTATTGAGCAGTTCTTC. Based on the CDR3 plus reference TRBV12-5 and TRBJ2-1, the full variable domain is DARVTQTPRHKVTEMGQEVTMRCQPILGHNTVFWYRQTMMQGLELLAYFRNRAPLDDSGMPKDRFSAEMPDATLATLKIQPSEPRDSAVYFCASGLELAGPIEQFFGPGTRLTVL.

The chain links TRBV7-9 to TRBJ2-7, with D possibly being TRBD1 (6 bases). The CDR3 is 13 residues long. V was pared by 3 bases and J by 6 bases, with 12 bases between. Looked up from germline, CDR1 is SEHNR and CDR2 is FQNEAQ (reference sequence). DNA for the CDR3: TGTGCCAGCAGCTTTAACAGGGTGGGCGAGCAGTACTTC. Its protein is CASSFNRVGEQYF.